This is a list of T cell receptor beta chains from one sample in a study of radiotherapy plus CTLA-4 blockade in lung cancer. The data were produced by immunoSEQ multiplex PCR, yet TCRdb's version contains in-frame clones alone and is incomplete. Of 45,000 to 55,000 clones listed, approximately 79% were seen once; the top ten hold 2.5% to 4%. The sample consisted of peripheral blood, taken from a patient treated with radiotherapy plus ipilimumab. The receptor source for this set is a human donor with non-small cell lung cancer who had a partial response to radiotherapy plus ipilimumab. CDR3s include the opening cysteine and the closing phenylalanine or tryptophan. Fields, in order: V gene, clone size, CDR3 length, D gene, J gene, CDR3 DNA, CDR3 protein. The D gene is left open where the match is weak. Some rows have no size entry. The others give once, few or many, or a class for an expanded clone.

TRBV7-9	NA	14	NA	TRBJ1-1	TGTGCCAGCAGCTTAGCATCCCCTGTTACTGAAGCTTTCTTT	CASSLASPVTEAFF
TRBV4-1	NA	16	TRBD1	TRBJ2-5	TGCGCCAGCAGCCAAGATGGGACAGGTCATTGGGAGACCCAGTACTTC	CASSQDGTGHWETQYF
TRBV6-1	NA	15	NA	TRBJ1-6	TGTGCCAGCAGTGAAGGACAGGTACCCAATTCACCCCTCCACTTT	CASSEGQVPNSPLHF
TRBV30	NA	15	TRBD1	TRBJ1-6	TGTGCCTGGAATCGACAGGGGGGATCTAATTCACCCCTCCACTTT	CAWNRQGGSNSPLHF
TRBV9	NA	14	NA	TRBJ2-1	TGTGCCAGCAGCGGGAGAGCGTCTAGCGATGAGCAGTTCTTC	CASSGRASSDEQFF
TRBV9	NA	14	TRBD2	TRBJ2-3	TGTGCCAGCAGCGGGACTAGCGGGGAGCTTACGCAGTATTTT	CASSGTSGELTQYF
TRBV10-3	NA	17	NA	TRBJ2-4	TGTGCCATCAGTGAGTCGGGGGGCGGGGGAGCCAAAAACATTCAGTACTTC	CAISESGGGGAKNIQYF
TRBV27	NA	14	TRBD1	TRBJ2-7	TGTGCCAGCAGATCCGACGACAGGGTCTACGAGCAGTACTTC	CASRSDDRVYEQYF
TRBV6-9	NA	18	TRBD2	TRBJ2-3	TGTGCCAGCAGTTCCGGGACTAGCGGGGGCGAACGCACAGATACGCAGTATTTT	CASSSGTSGGERTDTQYF
TRBV19	NA	15	TRBD1	TRBJ1-4	TGTGCCAGTATTACCCAGGGGGCAACTAATGAAAAACTGTTTTTT	CASITQGATNEKLFF
TRBV19	NA	14	TRBD1	TRBJ1-5	TGTGCCAGCCGAAGGGGGGGACAGGTTCAGCCCCAGCATTTT	CASRRGGQVQPQHF
TRBV7-3	NA	14	NA	TRBJ2-2	TGTGCCAGTCGAAACCAAGGGGCAGGCGGGGAGCTGTTTTTT	CASRNQGAGGELFF
TRBV5-1	NA	15	NA	TRBJ1-1	TGCGCCAGCAGCCCAACGTCCAGGGGAAGTACTGAAGCTTTCTTT	CASSPTSRGSTEAFF
TRBV6-4	NA	15	TRBD1	TRBJ1-1	TGTGCCAGCAGTGCGTCGACAGGGGGCAGGACTGAAGCTTTCTTT	CASSASTGGRTEAFF
TRBV5-6	NA	16	TRBD2	TRBJ2-1	TGTGCCAGCAGCTACAATAGCGGGGGGGCTTACAATGAGCAGTTCTTC	CASSYNSGGAYNEQFF
TRBV6-1	NA	15	TRBD1	TRBJ2-7	TGTGCCAGCAGTGGAATTACGACAGGGGGCTACGAGCAGTACTTC	CASSGITTGGYEQYF
TRBV10-1	NA	15	NA	TRBJ1-2	TGCGCCAGCAGTGAGTCGAAGGACAGAAACTATGGCTACACCTTC	CASSESKDRNYGYTF
TRBV9	NA	15	TRBD1	TRBJ1-5	TGTGCCAGCAGCGGGGGACAGGGAGGTTATCAGCCCCAGCATTTT	CASSGGQGGYQPQHF
TRBV4-1	once	14	NA	TRBJ2-3	TGCGCCAGCAGCCAAGATGGAGGTACAGATACGCAGTATTTT	CASSQDGGTDTQYF
TRBV5-6	NA	15	TRBD2	TRBJ2-7	TGTGCCAGCAGCTCTGGCTCAAGCGGGGCCTACGAGCAGTACTTC	CASSSGSSGAYEQYF
TRBV19	NA	14	TRBD1	TRBJ1-1	TGTGCCAGTAGGATAGGGACAGGGTCCACTGAAGCTTTCTTT	CASRIGTGSTEAFF
TRBV28	NA	14	NA	TRBJ2-7	TGTGCCAGCAGTGCAAGTGGTAGCTCCTACGAGCAGTACTTC	CASSASGSSYEQYF
TRBV2	NA	18	NA	TRBJ2-6	TGTGCCAGCAGTGAAGAAGGGGGACGGTCTTCTGGGGCCAACGTCCTGACTTTC	CASSEEGGRSSGANVLTF
TRBV5-5	once	12	NA	TRBJ1-2	TGTGCCAGCAGCTTGGAAACAGGGGGCTACACCTTC	CASSLETGGYTF
TRBV5-4	NA	17	TRBD1	TRBJ1-4	TGTGCCAGCAGCGACGGGACAGGGACTGGGGTTTTGGAAAAACTGTTTTTT	CASSDGTGTGVLEKLFF
TRBV29-1	NA	17	NA	TRBJ1-1	TGCAGCGTCGACTATCTGTCGATGGGAGCCGGGAACACTGAAGCTTTCTTT	CSVDYLSMGAGNTEAFF
TRBV7-8	NA	13	NA	TRBJ2-5	TGTGCCAGCACCCTCGGCAGGGAAGAGACCCAGTACTTC	CASTLGREETQYF
TRBV19	NA	14	NA	TRBJ1-1	TGTGCCAGTAGTATAGGACAGAAACTCACTGAAGCTTTCTTT	CASSIGQKLTEAFF
TRBV6-5	NA	14	TRBD2	TRBJ2-3	TGTGCCAGCACCAGTAGCGGGGGGGCCCTTACGCAGTATTTT	CASTSSGGALTQYF
TRBV7-2	few	16	TRBD1	TRBJ1-6	TGTGCCAGCAGCTCGAGAGGACAGGGCAGGAATTCACCCCTCCACTTT	CASSSRGQGRNSPLHF
TRBV5-1	NA	12	NA	TRBJ2-3	TGCGCCAGCAGCTTTAGTACAGATACGCGGTATTTT	CASSFSTDTRYF
TRBV29-1	NA	14	TRBD1	TRBJ1-2	TGCAGCACTCGAAGGACAGGGACTAACTATGGCTACACCTTC	CSTRRTGTNYGYTF
TRBV2	NA	15	TRBD2	TRBJ2-1	TGTGCCAGCCTCTGGGGACTAGCGGGTTCCAATGAGCAGTTCTTC	CASLWGLAGSNEQFF
TRBV19	NA	12	NA	TRBJ1-1	TGTGCCAGTAGTGACATGAACACTGAAGCTTTCTTT	CASSDMNTEAFF
TRBV5-4	few	16	TRBD1	TRBJ1-6	TGTGCCAGCAGCATAAGGGACAGGGGTAATAATTCACCCCTCCACTTT	CASSIRDRGNNSPLHF
TRBV5-1	NA	16	NA	TRBJ2-7	TGCGCCAGCAGCGTAGGATTGGGGCAGGGGAATCACGAGCAGTACTTC	CASSVGLGQGNHEQYF
TRBV4-2	NA	14	TRBD1	TRBJ2-7	TGTGCCAGCAGCTCCGGGACAGCCTCCTACGAGCAGTACTTC	CASSSGTASYEQYF